This T cell receptor beta chain is from a study of early stage breast cancer tumors. Study results and caveats: Commonly generated sequences made up most enriched TCRB sequences shared between patients.

This clone was seen a few times. The target antigen is unknown. Profiled with immunoSEQ multiplex PCR; TCRdb holds only in-frame clones, not every one. The sample has about 69,000 clones, about 85% seen once. CDR1 and CDR2 from the germline V gene are KGHSH and LQKENI. The V and J ends lost 1 base and 0 bases respectively, with 6 bases between them. This CDR3 comprises 14 residues. The chain links TRBV18 to TRBJ1-2; unclear D gene. The material sequenced was blood. The TCR was taken from a person aged 40-50 years with breast cancer. CDR3 region: CASSPRSANYGYTF. The CDR3 nucleotides are TGTGCCAGCTCACCACGGTCCGCTAACTATGGCTACACCTTC.